There are many counts of the clone carrying this T cell receptor (beta chain). CDR1 and CDR2 from the germline V gene are LGHNA and YNFKEQ. The CDR3 contains 13 residues. V lost 0 bases and J 7 bases, leaving 9 bases between the germline ends. This record comes from a study of T cells of healthy individuals. Each CDR3 protein gets one entry after TCRdb re-called the 5' RACE reads with MiXCR. The sample carries some 69,000 distinct CDR3 sequences, under 20% recorded once. The sequence was collected from a human donor in good health. This chain joins TRBV4-2 and TRBJ1-2, with D unclear. The CDR3: CASSQDNIAGYTF. The CDR3 DNA reads TGTGCCAGCAGCCAAGATAACATTGCTGGCTACACCTTC.